This T cell receptor beta chain comes out of a study of blood T cell repertoires in COVID-19 (dated by TCRdb to the early 2020s). Broadly, across the study: Samples from collaborators originated in the United States, Italy and Spain and spanned both the acute and convalescent phases of COVID-19. The material from the prospective study consisted of cDNA or gDNA derived from T cells, B-cell-depleted T cells, or PBMCs. The dataset comprised deeply sampled blood TCRbeta repertoires from subjects exposed to, actively infected with, or recovered from COVID-19. The repertoires were made available in a free public database intended to serve as a resource for research on the immune response to SARS-CoV-2. Samples were obtained from the ongoing ImmuneRACE study (first 160 participants) and from over 1,000 subjects provided by 6 global collaborators. Nearly every sample came with metadata listing a de-identified subject ID, COVID-19 status, age in years and sex. Where available, HLA class I and class II types were obtained from metadata supplied by the sample provider rather than from assay-based typing. What the authors observed across the whole study: The amount of clinical and demographic metadata varied by source and participant and was provided uncurated.

Concerning this clone itself: What this receptor recognizes is not known. Base qualities are not at hand, and no much larger clone is one base apart.

Each collaborating institution followed its own protocols to collect whole blood in K2EDTA tubes. For TCRbeta analysis, collaborator samples were shipped as frozen whole blood, as isolated PBMCs, or as DNA extracted from either sample type. TCRbeta CDR3 regions were amplified from genomic DNA by means of the immunoSEQ Assay, a bias-controlled multiplex PCR. Regarding the original processing steps: Within the assay, amplification of reference gene primers was used to estimate how many nucleated cells each sample contained. To quantify the absolute abundance of each unique TCRbeta CDR3 rearrangement, sequence reads were collapsed and filtered. For each sample, productive Simpson clonality was calculated as the square root of Simpson's diversity index across productive rearrangements. Sourced from immuneACCESS, this table was stored by TCRdb with only in-frame sequences that have V and J called. A share of the clones is absent; for the studies checked, an unresolved V gene accounts for under half, and the remainder has no known explanation. The DNA was the basis for D and trimming; V, J and clone size are from that table. The sample records some 190,000 clones, about 90% of which are singletons. The ten largest clones take up about 1.6% of the sample.

V was cut back by 3 bases and J by 0 bases, leaving a gap of 12 bases between them. The CDR3, from cysteine to phenylalanine, totals 15 residues. Only the CDR3 part of the read is kept: 45 bases, read in frame from the first base. Looking up the germline V gene (reference sequence) yields CDR1 SGHNT and CDR2 YYREEE. The receptor was derived from a man aged 18 to 29 with active or convalescent COVID-19. Here the chain combines TRBV5-4 and TRBJ1-1, with TRBD1 as a weak D call on 5 bases. The material sequenced was peripheral blood. The DNA reads as follows: TGTGCCAGCAGCTCCGAACAGGACATGAACACTGAAGCTTTCTTT. This is translated as CASSSEQDMNTEAFF.